Listed here is a single T cell receptor (beta chain). Residents of about two dozen US areas, aged about 18 to 95 years, made up the participants. Assignment of participants to cohorts was predicated upon participant-reported clinical history. Per the original methods: Amplified reference gene primers provided the basis for estimating nucleated cell counts. The table came from immunoSEQ multiplex PCR; TCRdb's copy has only in-frame clones and leaves some out. Clone size and the V and J calls come from that table; the DNA yielded D and trimming. The repertoire consists of 150,000 to 250,000 clones, with more than 65% occurring once and the leading ten covering 6.5% to 9.5%. Germline loops: CDR1 KGHSH, CDR2 LQKENI. This CDR3 is built from 15 residues. J was trimmed by 0 bases and V by 5 bases; bases with no gene match: 3. The sample originates from a study of blood T cell repertoires in COVID-19. Study-wide background: PBMCs, B-cell-depleted T cells, or T cells provided the cDNA or gDNA that made up the material.

The chain is built from TRBV18 and TRBJ1-1, with TRBD1 matching 10 bases. The TCR was taken from a man between 40 and 49 years old who had recovered from COVID-19. Specimen: PBMCs or T cells enriched from blood (not recorded which). The CDR3 DNA sequence: TGTGCCAGCTCAGCGACAGGGGGCTTGAACACTGAAGCTTTCTTT. This sequence encodes CASSATGGLNTEAFF.